This is a list of T cell receptor beta chains from one sample in a study of blood T cell repertoires in COVID-19. Libraries were prepared by immunoSEQ multiplex PCR; TCRdb keeps only in-frame clonotypes and omits some of them. The sample has tens of thousands of clones; 85% to 90% are singletons. The sequenced sample consisted of peripheral blood. The receptors shown here come from a human donor with acute or convalescent COVID-19. The donor label of this sample is uncertain. CDR3s include the opening cysteine and the closing phenylalanine or tryptophan. The order of the fields is V gene, D gene, J gene, clone size, CDR3 DNA, CDR3 protein. D genes are given only for firm matches. Rows give clone size only sometimes, using once, few, many, or a class for an expanded clone.

v_gene: TRBV11-2
d_gene: NA
j_gene: TRBJ1-1
abundance: NA
CDR3nt: TGTGCCAGCAGCTTAAAGGAGGGGCGGACTGAAGCTTTCTTT
CDR3aa: CASSLKEGRTEAFF

v_gene: TRBV10-1
d_gene: TRBD1
j_gene: TRBJ1-2
abundance: NA
CDR3nt: TGCGCCACCAGGATACCGGGACAGCCTAACTATGGCTACACCTTC
CDR3aa: CATRIPGQPNYGYTF

v_gene: TRBV28
d_gene: TRBD1
j_gene: TRBJ2-3
abundance: NA
CDR3nt: TGTGCCAGCAGTTCGGGACAGAGCACAGATACGCAGTATTTT
CDR3aa: CASSSGQSTDTQYF

v_gene: TRBV7-6
d_gene: TRBD2
j_gene: TRBJ2-7
abundance: NA
CDR3nt: TGTGCCAGCAGCGAAATAGAGTCGGGACTAGCGGGGTACGAGCAGTACTTC
CDR3aa: CASSEIESGLAGYEQYF

v_gene: TRBV9
d_gene: TRBD2
j_gene: TRBJ2-1
abundance: NA
CDR3nt: TGTGCCAGCAGCGTTGCTAGCGGGGGCTACAATGAGCAGTTCTTC
CDR3aa: CASSVASGGYNEQFF

v_gene: TRBV4-1
d_gene: NA
j_gene: TRBJ2-7
abundance: NA
CDR3nt: TGCGCCAGCAGCCAAGAGGGGGCCCAAAAGAGGAACGAGCAGTACTTC
CDR3aa: CASSQEGAQKRNEQYF

v_gene: TRBV5-1
d_gene: NA
j_gene: TRBJ2-1
abundance: NA
CDR3nt: TGCGCCAGCAGCCTAGAACCCAGGGGGGTCGATGAGCAGTTCTTC
CDR3aa: CASSLEPRGVDEQFF

v_gene: TRBV30
d_gene: NA
j_gene: TRBJ1-5
abundance: NA
CDR3nt: TGTGCCTGGAGCCTAGGAGAGGGCAATCAGCCCCAGCATTTT
CDR3aa: CAWSLGEGNQPQHF

v_gene: TRBV5-4
d_gene: NA
j_gene: TRBJ1-4
abundance: NA
CDR3nt: TGTGCCAGCAGCTTGGCCCAGGGAGGGAATGAAAAACTGTTTTTT
CDR3aa: CASSLAQGGNEKLFF

v_gene: TRBV6-2/TRBV6-3
d_gene: TRBD1
j_gene: TRBJ1-2
abundance: NA
CDR3nt: TGTGCCAGCAGTTACTCTTCTGGACAGGGGAGTTCTAACTATGGCTACACCTTC
CDR3aa: CASSYSSGQGSSNYGYTF

v_gene: TRBV12-3/TRBV12-4
d_gene: TRBD1
j_gene: TRBJ2-7
abundance: NA
CDR3nt: TGTGCCAGCGGCCTTTTTGGACAGGAGTACTTC
CDR3aa: CASGLFGQEYF

v_gene: TRBV11-3
d_gene: TRBD2
j_gene: TRBJ2-1
abundance: NA
CDR3nt: TGTGCCAGCAGCTTGAGGCTAGCGGGCTCCTACAATGAGCAGTTCTTC
CDR3aa: CASSLRLAGSYNEQFF

v_gene: TRBV30
d_gene: NA
j_gene: TRBJ2-7
abundance: NA
CDR3nt: TGTGCCTGGTGCCCTACCGATCGGGGCTCCTACGAGCAGTACTTC
CDR3aa: CAWCPTDRGSYEQYF

v_gene: TRBV28
d_gene: TRBD2
j_gene: TRBJ2-3
abundance: NA
CDR3nt: TGTGCCAGCAGTTTATCTAGCGGGAGAACAGATACGCAGTATTTT
CDR3aa: CASSLSSGRTDTQYF

v_gene: TRBV10-3
d_gene: NA
j_gene: TRBJ2-1
abundance: NA
CDR3nt: TGTGCCACCCGACCGGGACACACCTACAATGAGCAGTTCTTC
CDR3aa: CATRPGHTYNEQFF

v_gene: TRBV19
d_gene: TRBD2
j_gene: TRBJ2-1
abundance: NA
CDR3nt: TGTGCCAGCTCGGGACTAGCGGGATGGAGCTCCTACAATGAGCAGTTCTTC
CDR3aa: CASSGLAGWSSYNEQFF

v_gene: TRBV28
d_gene: TRBD1
j_gene: TRBJ1-3
abundance: NA
CDR3nt: TGTGCCAGCAGTTTGACAGGGGGACCCTCTGGAAACACCATATATTTT
CDR3aa: CASSLTGGPSGNTIYF

v_gene: TRBV9
d_gene: TRBD2
j_gene: TRBJ2-2
abundance: NA
CDR3nt: TGTGCCAGCAGCGTAGAACTAGCGATGGCCCCCGGGGAGCTGTTTTTT
CDR3aa: CASSVELAMAPGELFF

v_gene: TRBV7-2
d_gene: NA
j_gene: TRBJ1-1
abundance: NA
CDR3nt: TGTGCCAGCAGCTATCTACAGGTAACGGCTGAAGCTTTCTTT
CDR3aa: CASSYLQVTAEAFF

v_gene: TRBV24-1
d_gene: NA
j_gene: TRBJ2-2
abundance: few
CDR3nt: TGTGCCACCAGTGAAACCAGGGCAACCGGGGAGCTGTTTTTT
CDR3aa: CATSETRATGELFF

v_gene: TRBV7-2
d_gene: NA
j_gene: TRBJ2-7
abundance: NA
CDR3nt: TGTGCCAGCAGCCCGGCGGCCCCACGGAACGAGCAGTACTTC
CDR3aa: CASSPAAPRNEQYF

v_gene: TRBV5-1
d_gene: TRBD2
j_gene: TRBJ2-3
abundance: NA
CDR3nt: TGCGCCAGTGCTAAGCTAGCGGACACAGATACGCAGTATTTT
CDR3aa: CASAKLADTDTQYF

v_gene: TRBV7-9
d_gene: TRBD2
j_gene: TRBJ2-5
abundance: once
CDR3nt: TGTGCCAGCAGCCCCCCGGGCGGGGGGAGGGTGGAGACCCAGTACTTC
CDR3aa: CASSPPGGGRVETQYF

v_gene: TRBV18
d_gene: TRBD2
j_gene: TRBJ2-3
abundance: NA
CDR3nt: TGTGCCAGCTCACCACCCGGGAGGACTAGCACAGATACGCAGTATTTT
CDR3aa: CASSPPGRTSTDTQYF

v_gene: TRBV9
d_gene: NA
j_gene: TRBJ2-1
abundance: NA
CDR3nt: TGTGCCAGCAGCGTAGCGCAGGGGGGCTACAATGAGCAGTTCTTC
CDR3aa: CASSVAQGGYNEQFF

v_gene: TRBV11-2
d_gene: TRBD2
j_gene: TRBJ2-2
abundance: few
CDR3nt: TGTGCCAGCAGCTCTAGCGGGAGAAGGGAGACCGGGGAGCTGTTTTTT
CDR3aa: CASSSSGRRETGELFF

v_gene: TRBV6-5
d_gene: NA
j_gene: TRBJ2-2
abundance: NA
CDR3nt: TGTGCCACCATTAGGACAGCCCACACCGGGGAGCTGTTTTTT
CDR3aa: CATIRTAHTGELFF

v_gene: TRBV3-1/TRBV3-2
d_gene: NA
j_gene: TRBJ2-2
abundance: NA
CDR3nt: TGTGCCAGCAGCCAAAGGACAGTGAACACCGGGGAGCTGTTTTTT
CDR3aa: CASSQRTVNTGELFF

v_gene: TRBV11-2
d_gene: TRBD2
j_gene: TRBJ2-5
abundance: NA
CDR3nt: TGTGCCAGCAGCTTAGACCTAGCGGGGGGGCAAAAGACCCAGTACTTC
CDR3aa: CASSLDLAGGQKTQYF

v_gene: TRBV5-1
d_gene: TRBD2
j_gene: TRBJ2-7
abundance: NA
CDR3nt: TGCGCCAGCAGTTCGACTAGCGGAAGCTCCTACGAGCAGTACTTC
CDR3aa: CASSSTSGSSYEQYF

v_gene: TRBV30
d_gene: NA
j_gene: TRBJ2-2
abundance: once
CDR3nt: TGTGCCTGGAGCAGGACAGTCACCGGGGAGCTGTTTTTT
CDR3aa: CAWSRTVTGELFF

v_gene: TRBV19
d_gene: TRBD1
j_gene: TRBJ2-5
abundance: NA
CDR3nt: TGTGCCAGTAGTATAGCGGCAGGGGGCGGAGAGACCCAGTACTTC
CDR3aa: CASSIAAGGGETQYF

v_gene: TRBV6-5
d_gene: TRBD2
j_gene: TRBJ2-2
abundance: NA
CDR3nt: TGTGCCAGTTCTCCACTAGCGCGTTACACCGGGGAGCTGTTTTTT
CDR3aa: CASSPLARYTGELFF

v_gene: TRBV5-4
d_gene: TRBD1
j_gene: TRBJ1-2
abundance: NA
CDR3nt: TGTGCCAGCAGCTCTGGAGGGGGCAACTATGGCTACACCTTC
CDR3aa: CASSSGGGNYGYTF

v_gene: TRBV7-2
d_gene: TRBD2
j_gene: TRBJ2-5
abundance: NA
CDR3nt: TGTGCCAGCAGCTCACTGGGACTAGATAAAGAGACCCAGTACTTC
CDR3aa: CASSSLGLDKETQYF

v_gene: TRBV5-6
d_gene: NA
j_gene: TRBJ2-1
abundance: once
CDR3nt: TGTGCCAGCAGCTTGTTCCGTTCGGGGGATAGTATTAGTGAGCAGTTCTTC
CDR3aa: CASSLFRSGDSISEQFF

v_gene: TRBV7-3
d_gene: TRBD1
j_gene: TRBJ1-3
abundance: once
CDR3nt: TGTGCCAGCAGCTTAACGGGACAGGGACGGTCATCTGGAAACACCATATATTTT
CDR3aa: CASSLTGQGRSSGNTIYF

v_gene: TRBV6-5
d_gene: NA
j_gene: TRBJ1-2
abundance: medium-sized
CDR3nt: TGTGCCAGCAGTCTCGACAGGACCTATGGCTACACCTTC
CDR3aa: CASSLDRTYGYTF

v_gene: TRBV5-6
d_gene: TRBD2
j_gene: TRBJ2-5
abundance: NA
CDR3nt: TGTGCCAGCAGCTTGGAGGCGCGGGGGGTACTCCAAGAGACCCAGTACTTC
CDR3aa: CASSLEARGVLQETQYF

v_gene: TRBV11-2
d_gene: NA
j_gene: TRBJ2-5
abundance: NA
CDR3nt: TGTGCCAGCAGGTCGATATCCAGGGACACTAGGGAGACCCAGTACTTC
CDR3aa: CASRSISRDTRETQYF

v_gene: TRBV5-1
d_gene: NA
j_gene: TRBJ2-1
abundance: NA
CDR3nt: TGCGCCAGCAGCGTCGACTACGGAGGTGAGCAGTTCTTC
CDR3aa: CASSVDYGGEQFF

v_gene: TRBV24-1
d_gene: TRBD2
j_gene: TRBJ2-2
abundance: NA
CDR3nt: TGTGCCACCAGTGACCGGACTAGCGGGGGCACCGGGGAGCTGTTTTTT
CDR3aa: CATSDRTSGGTGELFF

v_gene: TRBV6-6
d_gene: TRBD2
j_gene: TRBJ2-5
abundance: NA
CDR3nt: TGTGCCAGCAGTTGGGGAGGCGGGAGCGGCCAAGAGACCCAGTACTTC
CDR3aa: CASSWGGGSGQETQYF

v_gene: TRBV19
d_gene: NA
j_gene: TRBJ1-1
abundance: NA
CDR3nt: TGTGCCAGTAAGCAGGGCTCTGAAGCTTTCTTT
CDR3aa: CASKQGSEAFF

v_gene: TRBV19
d_gene: NA
j_gene: TRBJ2-7
abundance: NA
CDR3nt: TGTGCCAGTAGTGCTTTCCGCGGATCCTACGAGCAGTACTTC
CDR3aa: CASSAFRGSYEQYF

v_gene: TRBV4-2
d_gene: NA
j_gene: TRBJ2-7
abundance: NA
CDR3nt: TGTGCCAGCAGCCAAGGTGGGGCGAGCTACGAGCAGTACTTC
CDR3aa: CASSQGGASYEQYF

v_gene: TRBV28
d_gene: TRBD1
j_gene: TRBJ1-4
abundance: NA
CDR3nt: TGTGCCAGCAGTTTTGTGACAGGGGTGGGTGAAAAACTGTTTTTT
CDR3aa: CASSFVTGVGEKLFF

v_gene: TRBV7-2
d_gene: TRBD1
j_gene: TRBJ1-1
abundance: NA
CDR3nt: TGTGCCAGCAGCCCGGGGACAGGGGGTAAGGCTTTCTTT
CDR3aa: CASSPGTGGKAFF

v_gene: TRBV25-1
d_gene: NA
j_gene: TRBJ1-4
abundance: few
CDR3nt: TGTGCCAGCAGAGAAAGACAAACTGAAAAACTGTTTTTT
CDR3aa: CASRERQTEKLFF

v_gene: TRBV10-2
d_gene: NA
j_gene: TRBJ1-2
abundance: NA
CDR3nt: TGCGCCAGCAGTGATCGCGGGATTCGAGTCTATGGCTACACCTTC
CDR3aa: CASSDRGIRVYGYTF